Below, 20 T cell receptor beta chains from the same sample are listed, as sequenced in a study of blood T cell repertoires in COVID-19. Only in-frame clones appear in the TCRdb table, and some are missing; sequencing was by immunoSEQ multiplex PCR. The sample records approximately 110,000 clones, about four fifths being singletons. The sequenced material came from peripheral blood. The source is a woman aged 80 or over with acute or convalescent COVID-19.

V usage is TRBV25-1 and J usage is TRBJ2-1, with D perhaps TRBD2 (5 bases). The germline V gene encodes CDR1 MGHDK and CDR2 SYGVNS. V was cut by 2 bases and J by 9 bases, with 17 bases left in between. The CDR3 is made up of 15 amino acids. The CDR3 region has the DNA TGTGCCAGCAGTGAAATGACTACCATCTTGGGTGAGCAGTTCTTC. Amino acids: CASSEMTTILGEQFF.

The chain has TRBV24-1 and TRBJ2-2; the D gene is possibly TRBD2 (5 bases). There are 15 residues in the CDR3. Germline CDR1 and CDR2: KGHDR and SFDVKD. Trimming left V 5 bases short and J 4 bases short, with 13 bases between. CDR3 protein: CATSGYPSGTGELFF. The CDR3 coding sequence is TGTGCCACCAGTGGTTATCCCAGCGGCACCGGGGAGCTGTTTTTT.

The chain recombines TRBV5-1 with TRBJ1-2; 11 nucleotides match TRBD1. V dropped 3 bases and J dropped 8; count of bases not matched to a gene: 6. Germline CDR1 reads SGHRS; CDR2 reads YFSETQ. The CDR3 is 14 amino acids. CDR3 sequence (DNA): TGCGCCAGCAGCTGGGGACAGGGGGAGGGCGGCTACACCTTC. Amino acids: CASSWGQGEGGYTF.

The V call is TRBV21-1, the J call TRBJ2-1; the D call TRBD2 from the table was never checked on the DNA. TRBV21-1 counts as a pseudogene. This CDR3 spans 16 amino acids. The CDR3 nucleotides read TGTGCCAGCAGCACGTCAATAGCGGGCCACTACAATGAGCAGTTCTTC. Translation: CASSTSIAGHYNEQFF.

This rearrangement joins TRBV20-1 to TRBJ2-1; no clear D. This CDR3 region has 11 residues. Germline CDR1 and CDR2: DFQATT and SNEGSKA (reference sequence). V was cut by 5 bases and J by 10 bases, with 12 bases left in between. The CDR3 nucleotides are TGCAGTGCTCCTACGACCGGGGAGCAGTTCTTC. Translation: CSAPTTGEQFF.

The CDR3 here is CASSFLHPASSYEQYF. CDR3 coding DNA: TGTGCCAGCAGCTTTTTACACCCGGCTAGCAGCTACGAGCAGTACTTC. This sequence joins TRBV7-8 and TRBJ2-7, with a weak D call TRBD2 (5 bases). Germline V CDR1 and CDR2: SGHVS, FQNEAQ. This CDR3 is 16 amino acids long. V dropped 3 bases and J dropped 3 bases, with 18 bases sitting between them.

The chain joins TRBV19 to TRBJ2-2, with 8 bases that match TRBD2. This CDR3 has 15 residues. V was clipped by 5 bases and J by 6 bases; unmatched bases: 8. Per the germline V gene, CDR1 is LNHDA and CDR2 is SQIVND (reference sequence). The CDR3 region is CASSEAGAGAGELFF. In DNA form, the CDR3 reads TGTGCCAGTAGTGAAGCGGGAGCGGGGGCCGGGGAGCTGTTTTTT.

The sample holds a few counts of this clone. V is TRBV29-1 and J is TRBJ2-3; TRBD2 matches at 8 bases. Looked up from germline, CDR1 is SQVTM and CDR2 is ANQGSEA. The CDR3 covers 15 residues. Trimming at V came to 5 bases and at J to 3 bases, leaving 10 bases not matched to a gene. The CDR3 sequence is CSVPTPAGATDTQYF. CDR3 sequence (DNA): TGCAGCGTTCCTACTCCAGCGGGAGCGACAGATACGCAGTATTTT.

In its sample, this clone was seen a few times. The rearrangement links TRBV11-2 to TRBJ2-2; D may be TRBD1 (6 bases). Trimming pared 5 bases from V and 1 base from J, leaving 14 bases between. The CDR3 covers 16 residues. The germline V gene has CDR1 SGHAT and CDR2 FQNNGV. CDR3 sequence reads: CASSPPGHLNTGELFF. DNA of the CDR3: TGTGCCAGCAGCCCTCCGGGACACCTGAACACCGGGGAGCTGTTTTTT.

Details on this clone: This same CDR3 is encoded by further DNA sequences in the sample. The CDR3 nucleotides are TGTGCCAGCAGTTACTCGCGGCAGGGGAGAACTGAAGCTTTCTTT. This codes for CASSYSRQGRTEAFF. The genes are TRBV6-5 and TRBJ1-1; perhaps TRBD1 as D (6 bases). The CDR3 runs 15 residues. Trimming removed 0 bases from V and 5 bases from J, with 13 bases in between. CDR1 and CDR2 (germline): MNHEY, SVGAGI.

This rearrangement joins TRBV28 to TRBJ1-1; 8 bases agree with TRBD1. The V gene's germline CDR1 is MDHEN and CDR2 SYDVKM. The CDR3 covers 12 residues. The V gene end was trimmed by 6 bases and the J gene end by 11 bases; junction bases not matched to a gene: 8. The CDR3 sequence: CASSLGTGWAFF. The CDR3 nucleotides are TGTGCCAGCAGCCTCGGGACAGGATGGGCTTTCTTT.

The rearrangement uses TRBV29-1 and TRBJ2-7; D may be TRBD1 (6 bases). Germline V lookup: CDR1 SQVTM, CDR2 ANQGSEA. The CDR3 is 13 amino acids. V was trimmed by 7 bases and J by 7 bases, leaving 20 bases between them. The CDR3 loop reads CSAGRGGFGEQYF. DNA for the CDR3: TGCAGCGCGGGGAGAGGGGGTTTTGGGGAGCAGTACTTC.

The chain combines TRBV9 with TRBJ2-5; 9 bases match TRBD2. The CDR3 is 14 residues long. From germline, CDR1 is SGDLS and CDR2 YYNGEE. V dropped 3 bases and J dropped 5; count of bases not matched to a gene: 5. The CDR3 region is CASSALAGVETQYF. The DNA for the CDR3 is TGTGCCAGCAGCGCATTAGCGGGAGTTGAGACCCAGTACTTC.

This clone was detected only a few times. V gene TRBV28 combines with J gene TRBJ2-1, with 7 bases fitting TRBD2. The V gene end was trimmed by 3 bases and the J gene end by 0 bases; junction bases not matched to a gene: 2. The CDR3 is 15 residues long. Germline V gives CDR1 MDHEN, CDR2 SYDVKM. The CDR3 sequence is CASSFGGSSYNEQFF. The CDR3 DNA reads TGTGCCAGCAGTTTCGGCGGGAGCTCCTACAATGAGCAGTTCTTC.

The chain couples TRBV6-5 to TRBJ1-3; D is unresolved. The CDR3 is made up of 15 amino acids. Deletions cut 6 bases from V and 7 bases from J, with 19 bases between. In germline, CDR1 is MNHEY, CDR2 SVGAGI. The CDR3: CASRLRPFAENTIYF. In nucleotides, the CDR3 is TGTGCCAGCAGGCTTCGGCCCTTCGCGGAGAACACCATATATTTT.

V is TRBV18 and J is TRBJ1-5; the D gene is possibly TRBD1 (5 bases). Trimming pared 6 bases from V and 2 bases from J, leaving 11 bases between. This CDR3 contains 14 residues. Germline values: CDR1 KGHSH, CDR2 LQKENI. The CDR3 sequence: CASSSDSGNQPQHF. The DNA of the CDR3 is TGTGCCAGCTCTTCCGACAGTGGCAATCAGCCCCAGCATTTT.

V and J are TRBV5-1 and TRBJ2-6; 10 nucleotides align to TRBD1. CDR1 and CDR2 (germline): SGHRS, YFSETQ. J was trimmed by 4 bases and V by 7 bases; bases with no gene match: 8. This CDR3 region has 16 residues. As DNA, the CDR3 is TGCGCCAGCGGCCGACAGGGGGCTTCGGGGGCCAACGTCCTGACTTTC. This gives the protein CASGRQGASGANVLTF. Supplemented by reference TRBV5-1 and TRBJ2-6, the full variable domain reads KAGVTQTPRYLIKTRGQQVTLSCSPISGHRSVSWYQQTPGQGLQFLFEYFSETQRNKGNFPGRFSGRQFSNSRSEMNVSTLELGDSALYLCASGRQGASGANVLTFGAGSRLTVL.

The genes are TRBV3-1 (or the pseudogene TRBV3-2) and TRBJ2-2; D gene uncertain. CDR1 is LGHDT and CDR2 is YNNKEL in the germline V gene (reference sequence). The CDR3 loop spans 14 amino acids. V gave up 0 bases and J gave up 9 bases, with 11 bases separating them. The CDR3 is CASSQDTLPRELFF. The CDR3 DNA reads TGTGCCAGCAGCCAAGATACCCTACCCCGGGAGCTGTTTTTT.

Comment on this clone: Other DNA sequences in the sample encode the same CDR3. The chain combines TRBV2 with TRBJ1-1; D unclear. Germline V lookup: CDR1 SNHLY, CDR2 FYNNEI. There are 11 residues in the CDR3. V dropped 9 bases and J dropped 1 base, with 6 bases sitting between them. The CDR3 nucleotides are TGTGCCAGTAGGAGGAACACTGAAGCTTTCTTT. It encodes CASRRNTEAFF.

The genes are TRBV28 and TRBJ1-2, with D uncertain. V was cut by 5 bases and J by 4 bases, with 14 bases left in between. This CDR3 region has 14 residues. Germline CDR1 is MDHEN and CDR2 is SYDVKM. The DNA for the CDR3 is TGTGCCAGCAGTGCCCTTACTACGGTCTATGGCTACACCTTC. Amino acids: CASSALTTVYGYTF.